This TCR beta chain was identified in a study of blood T cell repertoires in COVID-19. Study in general: The origin of the acute and convalescent COVID-19 samples was the United States, Italy and Spain. The analysed material was cDNA or gDNA that came from T cells, B-cell-depleted T cells, or PBMCs.

Original handling: Cell counts per sample came from amplifying reference gene primers. The table came from immunoSEQ multiplex PCR; TCRdb's copy has only in-frame clones and leaves some out. For V, J and clone size, that table is used; D and trimming come from the DNA. The table includes over 55,000 clones, over 65% detected once. The sample taken for sequencing was peripheral blood. The origin of this receptor is a woman between 65 and 79 years old with acute or convalescent COVID-19.

In nucleotides, the CDR3 is TGTGCCAGCAGTTCAGGGGCGGAAAAACTGTTTTTT. It encodes CASSSGAEKLFF. The chain links TRBV6-6 to TRBJ1-4; weak D call: TRBD1 (6 bases). The V end lost 4 bases, the J end lost 8 bases, and 8 bases lay between the germline ends. The CDR3 has 12 residues. The germline V gene has CDR1 MNHNY and CDR2 SVGAGI (reference sequence).